Below, 7 T cell receptor beta chains from the same sample are listed, as sequenced in a study of beta chain features in type 1 diabetes. Study conclusions and caveats: Moderate yet significant TCRB CDR3 shortening was seen in Type 1 diabetes patients in all four CD4+ subsets.

Antigen specificity for these receptors is unknown. cDNA synthesis used the whole RNA isolate, giving expressed TCRB sequences. The data were produced by immunoSEQ multiplex PCR, yet TCRdb's version contains in-frame clones alone and is incomplete. The sample holds around 45,000 clones, around 45% seen once. The sample consisted of stem cell memory CD4+ T cells from blood. Receptors were obtained from a young man with type 1 diabetes.

DNA of the CDR3: TGTGCCAGCAGGTCACAGGGGCTCTATGGCTACACCTTC. Its translation is CASRSQGLYGYTF. This chain uses TRBV2 with TRBJ1-2; 7 bases match TRBD1. Germline V CDR1 and CDR2: SNHLY, FYNNEI. The V gene end was trimmed by 6 bases and the J gene end by 4 bases; junction bases not matched to a gene: 5. The CDR3 spans 13 residues. Full variable domain (missing parts from reference TRBV2 and TRBJ1-2): EPEVTQTPSHQVTQMGQEVILRCVPISNHLYFYWYRQILGQKVEFLVSFYNNEISEKSEIFDDQFSVERPDGSNFTLKIRSTKLEDSAMYFCASRSQGLYGYTFGSGTRLTVV.

The genes are TRBV27 and TRBJ2-4; 7 bases line up with TRBD2. The CDR3 runs 15 residues. Germline values: CDR1 MNHEY, CDR2 SMNVEV (reference sequence). The V and J ends lost 4 bases and 6 bases, in that order; junction bases with no gene match: 9. CDR3 amino acids: CASSSWGGVTNIQYF. CDR3 sequence (DNA): TGTGCCAGCAGTTCATGGGGGGGAGTGACAAACATTCAGTACTTC.

The sample holds a few counts of this clone. The V and J genes are TRBV6-5 and TRBJ2-5; TRBD2 agrees at 8 bases. The CDR3 is 13 amino acids. Trimming removed 4 bases from V and 4 bases from J; junction bases left unmatched: 2. In germline, CDR1 is MNHEY, CDR2 SVGAGI. CDR3: CASSWLAGETQYF. CDR3 sequence (DNA): TGTGCCAGCAGTTGGCTAGCGGGAGAGACCCAGTACTTC.

This clone was counted a few times. This chain uses TRBV28 with TRBJ2-5; tentative D call: TRBD2 (5 bases). Between the trimmed V and J ends, which lost 6 bases and 1 base, there was a span of 12 bases. Per the germline V gene, CDR1 is MDHEN and CDR2 is SYDVKM. The CDR3 spans 14 residues. The CDR3 nucleotides read TGTGCCAGCAGCCGGGGATCACTCCAAGAGACCCAGTACTTC. Translating gives CASSRGSLQETQYF.

This clone was counted between two and nine times. This chain links TRBV29-1 with TRBJ2-5; 8 positions match TRBD1. The V segment lost 2 bases and the J segment 0 bases; nucleotides outside the gene matches: 8. The CDR3 extends over 16 amino acids. Germline assignment: CDR1 SQVTM and CDR2 ANQGSEA. The CDR3 DNA sequence: TGCAGCGTTGAACCACTGACAGGGGAGGACCAAGAGACCCAGTACTTC. Translated, it gives CSVEPLTGEDQETQYF.

There are a few counts of this clone. CDR3 region: CSVAGLAGPDTQYF. In DNA form, the CDR3 reads TGCAGCGTTGCGGGACTAGCGGGGCCAGATACGCAGTATTTT. J is TRBJ2-3 and V is TRBV29-1; 13 nucleotides match TRBD2. V was pared by 4 bases and J by 4 bases, with 2 bases of the junction left unmatched. Looked up from germline, CDR1 is SQVTM and CDR2 is ANQGSEA. The CDR3 spans 14 residues.

The J gene is TRBJ2-7, the V gene TRBV19; 10 nucleotides line up with TRBD2. Losses at the gene ends were 7 bases for V and 4 bases for J; bases not matched to a gene: 10. The germline gives CDR1 LNHDA, CDR2 SQIVND (reference sequence). This CDR3 region has 15 residues. CDR3 in DNA: TGTGCCAGTAATCCTAGCGGGAGCCCAGGATACGAGCAGTACTTC. Its translation is CASNPSGSPGYEQYF.